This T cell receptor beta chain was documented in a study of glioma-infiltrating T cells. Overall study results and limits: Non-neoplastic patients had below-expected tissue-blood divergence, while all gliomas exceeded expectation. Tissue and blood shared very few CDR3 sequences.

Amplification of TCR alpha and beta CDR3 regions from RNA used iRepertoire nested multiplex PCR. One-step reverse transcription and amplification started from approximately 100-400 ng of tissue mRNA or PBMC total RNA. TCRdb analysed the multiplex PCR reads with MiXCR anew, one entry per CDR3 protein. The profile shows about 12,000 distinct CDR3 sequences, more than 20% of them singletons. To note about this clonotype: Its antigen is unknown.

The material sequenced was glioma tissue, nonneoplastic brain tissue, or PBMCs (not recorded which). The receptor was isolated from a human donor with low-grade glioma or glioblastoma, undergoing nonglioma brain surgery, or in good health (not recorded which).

DNA of the CDR3: TGTGCCAGCAGCCGAATACCGCGAGGTTCGCCTCACAGAGCCCCTGGAAACACCATATATTTT. Its translation: CASSRIPRGSPHRAPGNTIYF. The V and J genes are TRBV7-2 and TRBJ1-3; D remains ambiguous. Per germline, CDR1 SGHTA and CDR2 FQGNSA. CDR3 size: 21 residues. The V end lost 5 bases, the J end lost 2 bases, and 31 bases lay between the germline ends.